This T cell receptor (beta chain) was sequenced during a study of blood T cell repertoires in COVID-19. About the research overall: Spain, Italy and the United States supplied samples that represented acute and convalescent COVID-19. T cells, B-cell-depleted T cells, or PBMCs supplied cDNA or gDNA.

Original analysis: Counts of nucleated cells, estimated from reference gene primer amplification, were obtained. Some clones are missing from TCRdb's copy, which holds only in-frame ones; the method was immunoSEQ multiplex PCR. V, J and clone size are taken as reported in that table, and D and trimming were inferred from the DNA itself. There are roughly 200,000 clones in the sample; 89% occur only once, and approximately 6.7% lies in the top ten. The sequenced sample consisted of peripheral blood. This receptor was identified in a man aged 35 to 55 with acute or convalescent COVID-19.

For the CDR3, the DNA is TGTGCCAGCAATTTACAACAGGGGATGAACACCGGGGAGCTGTTTTTT. Translated, it gives CASNLQQGMNTGELFF. The rearrangement joins TRBV6-6 to TRBJ2-2; 7 bases align to TRBD1. The V and J ends lost 7 bases and 1 base, in that order; junction bases with no gene match: 9. The CDR3 covers 16 residues. Per the germline V gene, CDR1 is MNHNY and CDR2 is SVGAGI (reference sequence).